Reported below is one T cell receptor beta chain. V gave up 2 bases and J gave up 5 bases, with 6 bases separating them. Germline V gene sequence: CDR1 LNHDA, CDR2 SQIVND (reference sequence). There are 13 residues in the CDR3. The sample is drawn from a study of radiation and T cells in renal cell carcinoma. Described time point: baseline pretreatment blood. Stated treatment: 15 Gy SBRT to primary tumor, nephrectomy 4 weeks later. TCRdb's table, derived via immunoSEQ multiplex PCR, lists solely in-frame clones and lacks some. The sample holds tens of thousands of clones, approximately 80% seen once. The sequencing used blood, collected from a patient whose treatment included radiotherapy and nephrectomy. V gene TRBV19 combines with J gene TRBJ2-2; TRBD1 is a possible D gene (5 bases). The receptor's source is a man aged 55 to 70 with renal cell carcinoma. In DNA form, the CDR3 reads TGTGCCAGTAGTATACAGGGTACCGGGGAGCTGTTTTTT. Translation: CASSIQGTGELFF.